The 2 T cell receptor beta chains below were found in one sample sequenced in a study of blood T cell repertoires in COVID-19. Generated by immunoSEQ multiplex PCR, the TCRdb table keeps only in-frame clones and is missing some. The data contain under 250,000 clones, about four fifths of them singletons. Input material: peripheral blood. Receptor source: a woman in her 50s with active or convalescent COVID-19.

The gene calls are TRBV6-5 and TRBJ2-1, with 8 bases fitting TRBD2. CDR1 and CDR2 (germline): MNHEY, SVGAGI. This CDR3 is 15 amino acids long. Trimming cost V 6 bases and J 0 bases; bases outside gene matches: 4. DNA of the CDR3: TGTGCCAGCAGAATCAGCGGGAGCTCCTACAATGAGCAGTTCTTC. Protein: CASRISGSSYNEQFF.

The gene calls are TRBV11-2 and TRBJ1-2; the D is unclear. Trimming pared 9 bases from V and 4 bases from J, leaving 18 bases between. The CDR3 spans 14 residues. The germline V gene has CDR1 SGHAT and CDR2 FQNNGV. CDR3 in DNA: TGTGCCAGGAGGAGGTGGGGTGGACCCTATGGCTACACCTTC. This codes for CARRRWGGPYGYTF.